This record looks at one T cell receptor beta chain sequence and its context. Antigen specificity is unknown. These data are taken from a study of cytomegalovirus exposure and HLA in healthy donors. Study conclusions and caveats: Reportedly, diagnosis of cytomegalovirus status by the classifier showed high specificity and sensitivity. Despite most TCR sequences being rare, some public TCRs occurred in many donors. The study put 150 to 200 TCR beta chains on its list as cytomegalovirus-associated. Testing in vitro showed three CMV-associated chains specific for CMV antigens.

Some clones are missing from TCRdb's copy, which holds only in-frame ones; the method was immunoSEQ multiplex PCR. The profile covers 90,000 to 150,000 clones, with approximately 87% appearing a single time and about 6% taken by the ten largest. CDR3 size: 16 residues. Germline V gene lookup returns CDR1 MNHEY and CDR2 SMNVEV (reference sequence). Trimming took 2 bases from V and 5 from J; bases not matched to a gene: 10. This clonotype originated in a woman in her late teens or twenties in good health and CMV-seropositive. The specimen sequenced was PBMCs. The chain is built from TRBV27 and TRBJ2-5, with 8 bases lining up with TRBD2. The CDR3 sequence is CASSLGLALPGETQYF. The CDR3 nucleotides are TGTGCCAGCAGTTTAGGACTAGCCCTGCCGGGGGAGACCCAGTACTTC.